This TCR beta chain was sequenced during a study of cytotoxic CD8 clonotypes in ibrutinib-treated CLL. A word on this clone: The antigen remains unidentified.

Trimming stripped 9 bases from V and 5 bases from J, with 17 bases between. This CDR3 spans 13 amino acids. CDR1 is SGHTA and CDR2 is FQGNSA in the germline V gene. Study results and limitations: Treatment saw public clonotypes, which were uncommon, either contract or stay stable.

Sequencing used immunoSEQ multiplex PCR; TCRdb keeps in-frame clones, though not all of them. The table includes approximately 45,000 clones, less than 70% detected once. Around 2.2 micrograms of genomic DNA came from cryopreserved PBMCs for TCR beta libraries. This chain joins TRBV7-2 and TRBJ2-7; D possibly corresponds to TRBD1 (6 bases). This receptor was identified in a human donor with chronic lymphocytic leukemia. The specimen comprised PBMCs, sampled after 12 months of ibrutinib treatment. DNA for the CDR3: TGTGCCAGTGAAGACACAGGGTACGACGAGCAGTACTTC. It translates to CASEDTGYDEQYF.